One sample yielded the 5 T cell receptor beta chains listed below, sequenced in a study of shared clonotypes between healthy human individuals. The data were produced by immunoSEQ multiplex PCR, yet TCRdb's version contains in-frame clones alone and is incomplete. Of some 2,000,000 clones listed, approximately 94% are singletons. Naive CD8 cells were CD45RO-negative, positively selected for CCR7, excluding terminally differentiated effector memory CD45RA+ cells. The source material was naive CD8+ T cells sorted from blood. All receptors come from a man between 18 and 35 years old in good health.

Points on this clone: The same CDR3 also results from other DNA sequences found in this sample. The chain joins TRBV7-9 to TRBJ2-7; D is possibly TRBD2 (5 bases). The CDR3 is made up of 14 amino acids. Germline-derived CDR1 and CDR2 are SEHNR and FQNEAQ (reference sequence). Trimming shortened V by 2 bases and J by 2 bases, and 10 bases separated the two germline ends. The CDR3 spells CASSLPGSPYEQYF. The CDR3, as DNA: TGTGCCAGCAGCTTACCGGGATCACCCTACGAGCAGTACTTC.

This chain joins TRBV30 and TRBJ2-2; 11 bases line up with TRBD2. There are 17 residues in the CDR3. The V segment lost 4 bases and the J segment 0 bases; nucleotides outside the gene matches: 7. From germline, CDR1 is GTSNPN and CDR2 SVGIG (reference sequence). The CDR3 DNA follows: TGTGCCTGGATACCGCTAGCGGGGGGCACGAACACCGGGGAGCTGTTTTTT. The encoded protein is CAWIPLAGGTNTGELFF.

The V call is TRBV11-2, the J call TRBJ2-7; the D gene is possibly TRBD2 (6 bases). The CDR3 is made up of 11 amino acids. CDR1 and CDR2 (germline): SGHAT, FQNNGV. Trimming pared 9 bases from V and 7 bases from J, leaving 13 bases between. The CDR3 DNA reads as TGTGCCAGTAGGACCGGGAGAGAGCAGTACTTC. It translates to CASRTGREQYF.

This chain joins TRBV9 and TRBJ2-7, with D tentatively TRBD2 (5 bases). Germline values: CDR1 SGDLS, CDR2 YYNGEE. CDR3 length: 14 residues. Trimming cost V 4 bases and J 2 bases, with 13 bases left between them. This CDR3 reads CASSPDGETYEQYF. The CDR3 region has the DNA TGTGCCAGCAGCCCGGACGGGGAAACCTACGAGCAGTACTTC.

A note on this clone: Other DNA sequences in the sample encode the same CDR3. The chain couples TRBV9 to TRBJ1-1, with D perhaps TRBD1 (6 bases). Germline V CDR1 and CDR2: SGDLS, YYNGEE. The germline V and J ends were trimmed by 3 bases and 3 bases, with 9 bases remaining between them. The CDR3 loop spans 13 amino acids. This chain's CDR3 is CASSAGGHTEAFF. As DNA, the CDR3 is TGTGCCAGCAGCGCGGGGGGCCACACTGAAGCTTTCTTT.